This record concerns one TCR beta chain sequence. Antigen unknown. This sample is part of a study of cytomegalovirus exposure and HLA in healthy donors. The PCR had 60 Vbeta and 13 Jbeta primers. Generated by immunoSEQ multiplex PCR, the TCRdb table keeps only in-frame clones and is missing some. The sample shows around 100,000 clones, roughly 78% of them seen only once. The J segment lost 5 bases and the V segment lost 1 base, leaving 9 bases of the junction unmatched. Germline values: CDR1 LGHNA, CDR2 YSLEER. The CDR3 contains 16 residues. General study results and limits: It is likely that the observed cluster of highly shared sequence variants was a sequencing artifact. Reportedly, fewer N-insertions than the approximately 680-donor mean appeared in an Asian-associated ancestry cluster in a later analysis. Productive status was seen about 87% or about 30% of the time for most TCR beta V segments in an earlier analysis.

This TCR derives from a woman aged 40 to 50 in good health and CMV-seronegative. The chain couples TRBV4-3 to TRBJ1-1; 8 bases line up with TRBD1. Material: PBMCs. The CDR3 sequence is CASSQVAGGGGTEAFF. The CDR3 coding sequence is TGCGCCAGCAGCCAAGTCGCAGGGGGCGGAGGAACTGAAGCTTTCTTT.